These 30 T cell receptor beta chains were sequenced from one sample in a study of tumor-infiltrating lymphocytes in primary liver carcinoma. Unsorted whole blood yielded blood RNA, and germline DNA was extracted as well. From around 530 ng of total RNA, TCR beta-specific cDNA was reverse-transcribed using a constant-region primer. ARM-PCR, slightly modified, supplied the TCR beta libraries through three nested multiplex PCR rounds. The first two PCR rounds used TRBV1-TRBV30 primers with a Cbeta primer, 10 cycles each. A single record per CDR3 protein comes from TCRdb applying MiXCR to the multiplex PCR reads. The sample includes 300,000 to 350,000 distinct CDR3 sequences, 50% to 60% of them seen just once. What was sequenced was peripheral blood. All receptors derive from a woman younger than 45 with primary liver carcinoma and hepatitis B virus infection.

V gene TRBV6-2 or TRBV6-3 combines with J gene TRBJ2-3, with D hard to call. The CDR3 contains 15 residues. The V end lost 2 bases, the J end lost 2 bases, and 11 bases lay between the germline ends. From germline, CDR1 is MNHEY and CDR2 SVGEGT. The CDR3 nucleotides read TGTGCCAGCAGTTACCTGAGACTTGACACAGATACGCAGTATTTT. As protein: CASSYLRLDTDTQYF.

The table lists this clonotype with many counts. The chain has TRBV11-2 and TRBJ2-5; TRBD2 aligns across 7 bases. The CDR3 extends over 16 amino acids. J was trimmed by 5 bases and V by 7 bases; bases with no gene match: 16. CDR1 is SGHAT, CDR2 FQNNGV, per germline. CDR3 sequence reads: CASTLYRSGGQETQYF. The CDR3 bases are TGTGCCAGCACCCTCTATAGGTCGGGAGGTCAGGAGACCCAGTACTTC.

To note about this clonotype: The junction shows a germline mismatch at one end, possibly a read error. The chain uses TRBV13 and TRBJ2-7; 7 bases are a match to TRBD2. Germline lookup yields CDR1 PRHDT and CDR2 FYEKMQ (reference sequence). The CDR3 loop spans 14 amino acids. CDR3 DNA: TGTGCCAACAGCTCCAGTTGGGGAGGGAGCGAGCAGTACTTC. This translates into CANSSSWGGSEQYF.

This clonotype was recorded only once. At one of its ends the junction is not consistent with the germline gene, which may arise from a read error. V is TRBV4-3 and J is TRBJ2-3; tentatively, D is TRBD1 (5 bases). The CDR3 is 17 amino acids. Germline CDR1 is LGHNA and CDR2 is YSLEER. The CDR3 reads CASSQRPGRSSTGTQYF. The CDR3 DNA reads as TGCGCCAGCAGCCAACGCCCCGGACGAAGCAGCACAGGTACGCAGTATTTT.

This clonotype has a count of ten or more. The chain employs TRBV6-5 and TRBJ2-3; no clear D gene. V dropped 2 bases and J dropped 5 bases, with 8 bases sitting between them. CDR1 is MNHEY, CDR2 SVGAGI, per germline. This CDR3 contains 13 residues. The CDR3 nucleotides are TGTGCCAGCAGTTACATCGCGCGAGATACGCAGTATTTT. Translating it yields CASSYIARDTQYF.

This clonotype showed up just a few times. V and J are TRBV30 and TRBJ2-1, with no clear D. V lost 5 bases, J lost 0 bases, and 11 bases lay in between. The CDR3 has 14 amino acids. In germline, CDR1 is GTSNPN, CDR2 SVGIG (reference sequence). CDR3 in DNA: TGTGCCTGGTCGACGGGCCGCTCCTACAATGAGCAGTTCTTC. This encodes CAWSTGRSYNEQFF.

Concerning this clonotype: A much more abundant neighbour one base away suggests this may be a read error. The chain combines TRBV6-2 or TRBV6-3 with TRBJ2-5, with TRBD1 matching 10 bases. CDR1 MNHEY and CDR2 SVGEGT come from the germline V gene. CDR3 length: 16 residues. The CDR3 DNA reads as TGTGCCGGCAGTTCTTACGGGACAGGGGTCAAGGAGACCCAGTACTTC. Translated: CAGSSYGTGVKETQYF.

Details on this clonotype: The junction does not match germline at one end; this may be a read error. The CDR3 DNA sequence: TGTGTCAGCTCACCAAGGGGACTAGCGAGGAAAAACATTCAGTACTTC. This gives the protein CVSSPRGLARKNIQYF. The V call is TRBV18, the J call TRBJ2-4; 10 nucleotides align to TRBD2. Germline values: CDR1 KGHSH, CDR2 LQKENI. The CDR3 totals 16 residues.

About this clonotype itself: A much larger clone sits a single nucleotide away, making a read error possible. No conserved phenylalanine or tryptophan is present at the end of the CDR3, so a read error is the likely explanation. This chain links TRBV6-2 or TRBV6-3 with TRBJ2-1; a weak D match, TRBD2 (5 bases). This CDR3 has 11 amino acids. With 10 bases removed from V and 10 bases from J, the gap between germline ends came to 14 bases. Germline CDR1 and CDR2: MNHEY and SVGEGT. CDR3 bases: TGTGCCACGTTAGAGGGTAGGGAGCAGTTCATC. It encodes CATLEGREQFI.

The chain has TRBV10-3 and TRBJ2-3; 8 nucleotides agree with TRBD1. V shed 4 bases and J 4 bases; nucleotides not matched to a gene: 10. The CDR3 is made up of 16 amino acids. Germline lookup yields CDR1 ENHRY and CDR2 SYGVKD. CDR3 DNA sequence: TGTGCCATCAGTGGGACCGGACAGGGTTGGGCAGATACGCAGTATTTT. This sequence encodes CAISGTGQGWADTQYF.

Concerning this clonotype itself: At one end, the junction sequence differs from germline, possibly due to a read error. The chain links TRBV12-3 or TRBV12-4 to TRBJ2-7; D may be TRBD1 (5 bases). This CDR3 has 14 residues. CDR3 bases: TGTACCAGCAGTTTGGGGCAGAAAGTACACGAGCAGTACTTC. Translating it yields CTSSLGQKVHEQYF.

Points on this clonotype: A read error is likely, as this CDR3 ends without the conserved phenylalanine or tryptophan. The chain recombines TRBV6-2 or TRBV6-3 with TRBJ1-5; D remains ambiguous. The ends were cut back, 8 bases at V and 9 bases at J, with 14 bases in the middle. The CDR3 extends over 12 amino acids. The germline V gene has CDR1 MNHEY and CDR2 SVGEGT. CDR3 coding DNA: TGTGCCAGCTGTTCAAGGGCAGGGCCCCAGCATTAT. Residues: CASCSRAGPQHY.

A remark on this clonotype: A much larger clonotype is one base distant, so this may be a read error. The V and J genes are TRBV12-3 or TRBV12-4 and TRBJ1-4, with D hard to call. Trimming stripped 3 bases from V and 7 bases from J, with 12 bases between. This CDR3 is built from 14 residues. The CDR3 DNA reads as TGTGCCAGCAGTTTCCAAGAGGGTACTGAAAAACTGTTTTTT. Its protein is CASSFQEGTEKLFF.

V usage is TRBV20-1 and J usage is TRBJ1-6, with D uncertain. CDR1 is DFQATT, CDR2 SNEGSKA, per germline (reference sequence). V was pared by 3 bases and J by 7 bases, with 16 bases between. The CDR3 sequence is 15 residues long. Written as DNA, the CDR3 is TGCAGTGCTAGTTCGGATACACCAATGAATTCACCCCTCCACTTT. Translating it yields CSASSDTPMNSPLHF.

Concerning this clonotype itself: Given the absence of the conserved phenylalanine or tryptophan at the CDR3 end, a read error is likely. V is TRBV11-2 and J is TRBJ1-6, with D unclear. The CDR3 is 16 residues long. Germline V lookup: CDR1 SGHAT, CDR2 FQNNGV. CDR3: CANSPGFGSYNSPLHI. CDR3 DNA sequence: TGTGCCAACAGCCCGGGTTTCGGGTCCTATAATTCACCCCTCCACATT.

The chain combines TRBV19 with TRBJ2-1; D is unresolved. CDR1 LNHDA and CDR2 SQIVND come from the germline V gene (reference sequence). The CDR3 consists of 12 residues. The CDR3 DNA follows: TGTGGTTCTGGGTCCCCATACAATGAGCAGTTCTTC. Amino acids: CGSGSPYNEQFF.

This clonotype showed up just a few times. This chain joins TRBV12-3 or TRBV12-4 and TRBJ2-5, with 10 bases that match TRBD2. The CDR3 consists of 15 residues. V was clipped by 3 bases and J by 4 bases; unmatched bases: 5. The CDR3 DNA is TGTGCCAGCAGTTTGACTTTAGCGGGGGGAGAGACCCAGTACTTC. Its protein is CASSLTLAGGETQYF.

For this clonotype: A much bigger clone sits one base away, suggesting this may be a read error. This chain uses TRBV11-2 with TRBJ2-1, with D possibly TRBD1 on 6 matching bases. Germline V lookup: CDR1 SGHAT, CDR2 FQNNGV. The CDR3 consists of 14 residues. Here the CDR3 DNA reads TGTGTCAGCAGCAAGAGGGGGAGCCGGAATGAGCAGTTCTTC. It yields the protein CVSSKRGSRNEQFF.

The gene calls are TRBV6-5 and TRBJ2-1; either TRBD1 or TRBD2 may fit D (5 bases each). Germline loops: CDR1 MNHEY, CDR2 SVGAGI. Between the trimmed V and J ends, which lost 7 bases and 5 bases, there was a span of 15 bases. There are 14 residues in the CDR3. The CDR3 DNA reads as TGTGCCAGCACTCCACGGGACCAAAACAATGAGCAGTTCTTC. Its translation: CASTPRDQNNEQFF.

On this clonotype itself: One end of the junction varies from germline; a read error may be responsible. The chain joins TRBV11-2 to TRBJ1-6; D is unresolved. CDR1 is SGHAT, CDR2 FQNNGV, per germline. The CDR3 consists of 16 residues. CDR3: CVSSLGPGSYNSPLHF. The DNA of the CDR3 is TGTGTCAGCAGCTTAGGCCCGGGCTCCTATAATTCACCCCTCCACTTT.

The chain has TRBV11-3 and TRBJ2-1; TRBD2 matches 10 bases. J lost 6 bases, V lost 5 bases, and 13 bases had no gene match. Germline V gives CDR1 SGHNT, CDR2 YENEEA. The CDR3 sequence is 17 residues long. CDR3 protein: CASSPGPAGGVGNEQFF. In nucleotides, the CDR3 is TGTGCCAGCAGCCCGGGACCAGCGGGAGGGGTGGGCAATGAGCAGTTCTTC.

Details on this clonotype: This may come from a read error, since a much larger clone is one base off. The CDR3 is CASSPCGQGSDEQFF. CDR3 coding DNA: TGCGCCAGCAGCCCTTGCGGACAGGGGAGCGATGAGCAGTTCTTC. The V gene is TRBV4-1, the J gene TRBJ2-1, with TRBD1 matching over 9 bases. CDR1 MGHRA and CDR2 YSYEKL come from the germline V gene. This CDR3 is 15 amino acids long. Trimming cost V 4 bases and J 8 bases; bases outside gene matches: 9.

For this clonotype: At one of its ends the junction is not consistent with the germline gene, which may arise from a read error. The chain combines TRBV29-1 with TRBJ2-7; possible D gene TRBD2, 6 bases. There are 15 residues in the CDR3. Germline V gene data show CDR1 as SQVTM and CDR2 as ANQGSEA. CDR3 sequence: CSVQDRDCFSYEQYF. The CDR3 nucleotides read TGTAGCGTCCAAGACCGGGACTGCTTCTCCTACGAGCAGTACTTC.

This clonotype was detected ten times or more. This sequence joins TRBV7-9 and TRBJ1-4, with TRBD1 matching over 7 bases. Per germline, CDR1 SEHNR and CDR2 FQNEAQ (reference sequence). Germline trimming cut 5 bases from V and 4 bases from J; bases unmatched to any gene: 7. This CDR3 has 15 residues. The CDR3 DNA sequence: TGTGCCAGCAGCCGCCGACAGGGAAATAATGAAAAACTGTTTTTT. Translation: CASSRRQGNNEKLFF.

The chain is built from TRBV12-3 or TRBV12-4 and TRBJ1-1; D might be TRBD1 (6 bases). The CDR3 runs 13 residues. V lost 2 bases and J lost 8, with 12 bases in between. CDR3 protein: CASSLTGRGEAFF. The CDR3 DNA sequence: TGTGCCAGCAGTTTAACGGGCAGGGGCGAAGCTTTCTTT.

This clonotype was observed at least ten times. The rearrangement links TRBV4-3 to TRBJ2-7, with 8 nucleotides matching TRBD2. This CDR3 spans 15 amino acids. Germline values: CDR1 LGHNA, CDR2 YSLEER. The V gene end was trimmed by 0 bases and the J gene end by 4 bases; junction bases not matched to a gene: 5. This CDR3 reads CASSQDLGLVYEQYF. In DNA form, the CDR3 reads TGCGCCAGCAGCCAAGATCTGGGACTAGTTTACGAGCAGTACTTC.

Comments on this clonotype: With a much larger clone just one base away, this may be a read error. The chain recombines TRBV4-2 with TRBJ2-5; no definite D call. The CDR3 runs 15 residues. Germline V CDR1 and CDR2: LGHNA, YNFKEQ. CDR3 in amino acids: CGSSQDWAPRETQYF. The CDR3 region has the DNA TGTGGCAGCAGCCAAGATTGGGCACCTCGGGAGACCCAGTACTTC.

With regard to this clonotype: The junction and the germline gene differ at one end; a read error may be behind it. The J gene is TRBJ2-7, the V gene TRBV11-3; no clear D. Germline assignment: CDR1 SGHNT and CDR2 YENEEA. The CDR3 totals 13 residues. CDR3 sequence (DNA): TGTGTCAGCAGCTTCGGACCCTCCTACGAGCAGTACTTC. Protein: CVSSFGPSYEQYF.

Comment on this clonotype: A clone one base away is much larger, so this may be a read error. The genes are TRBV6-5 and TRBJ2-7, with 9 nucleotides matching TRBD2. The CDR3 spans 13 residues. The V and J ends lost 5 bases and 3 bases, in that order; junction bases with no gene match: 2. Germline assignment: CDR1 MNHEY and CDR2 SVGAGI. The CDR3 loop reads CASSLAGCYEQYF. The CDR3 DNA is TGTGCCAGCAGTCTAGCGGGATGCTACGAGCAGTACTTC.

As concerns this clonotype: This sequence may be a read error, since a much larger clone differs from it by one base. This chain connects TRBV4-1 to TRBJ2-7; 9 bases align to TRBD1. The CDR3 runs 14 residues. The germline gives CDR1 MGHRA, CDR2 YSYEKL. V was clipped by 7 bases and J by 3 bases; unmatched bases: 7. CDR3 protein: CASNHGTGNYEQYF. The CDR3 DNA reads TGCGCCAGCAACCACGGGACAGGGAACTACGAGCAGTACTTC.